The clone carrying this T cell receptor (beta chain) was detected a few times. Its antigen is not known. The CDR3 has 13 amino acids. Losses at the gene ends were 4 bases for V and 8 bases for J; bases not matched to a gene: 5. Germline values: CDR1 SGHRS, CDR2 YFSETQ. The data are from a study of blood T cells in healthy people across ages. The overall study: There was about one barcoded beta molecule captured by template switching per two T cells.

Primed by a sample-barcoded 5' primer and a J-beta primer mix, a second PCR proceeded for about 6 to 12 cycles. Through a template-switch adaptor with 12 random nucleotides, each cDNA molecule received a tag. TCRdb ran MiXCR on the 5' RACE reads and lists one entry per CDR3 protein. The sample includes a few hundred thousand distinct CDR3 sequences, around 30% of them seen just once. General study findings and limits: Leaving the PBMCs unsorted stopped any conclusive comparison of naive versus antigen-experienced cells. A roughly linear fall in TCR beta diversity per million T cells was seen with increasing age.

The specimen was blood. The sequence came from a woman aged 70-85 years in good health. V is TRBV5-1 and J is TRBJ2-1; 8 bases are shared with TRBD2. The CDR3 region has the DNA TGCGCCAGCAGCGCTAGCGGGTACTATGAGCAGTTCTTC. Translation: CASSASGYYEQFF. Full variable domain (outside the CDR3, taken from reference TRBV5-1 and TRBJ2-1): KAGVTQTPRYLIKTRGQQVTLSCSPISGHRSVSWYQQTPGQGLQFLFEYFSETQRNKGNFPGRFSGRQFSNSRSEMNVSTLELGDSALYLCASSASGYYEQFFGPGTRLTVL.